This T cell receptor (beta chain) appears in the sequencing data of a study of blood T cell repertoires in COVID-19. On the study more broadly: Whether acute or convalescent, the COVID-19 samples came from the United States, Italy and Spain. Sample material is recorded as cDNA or gDNA derived from T cells, B-cell-depleted T cells, or PBMCs.

This CDR3 spans 14 amino acids. Losses at the gene ends were 5 bases for V and 8 bases for J; bases not matched to a gene: 4. Germline V lookup: CDR1 SGHNT, CDR2 YYREEE (reference sequence). TCRdb keeps only in-frame clones here, not all; method: immunoSEQ multiplex PCR. The table records about 72,000 clones, roughly 85% of them present only once. Sequenced: peripheral blood. The receptor comes from a woman of 80 years or more with active or convalescent COVID-19. The chain carries TRBV5-4 and TRBJ1-6; 10 bases agree with TRBD1. This CDR3 reads CASSWDRGDSPLHF. In DNA form, the CDR3 reads TGTGCCAGCAGTTGGGACAGGGGTGATTCACCCCTCCACTTT.